This TCR beta chain was captured by sequencing in a study of T cell responses to AZD1222 COVID-19 vaccine. Looking at the study overall: Whether given at about 4 or about 12 weeks, second doses were pooled. General study points: An increase in Spike-specific TCR breadth and depth was observed after two AZD1222 doses. Clonal diversity may have been underestimated, and the donors were mostly white British, with more females than males. Close to half of all spike-specific TCRs reportedly target regions of the variants that are unmutated.

Produced via immunoSEQ multiplex PCR; TCRdb's table is partial and in-frame only. The table shows 85,000 to 100,000 clones, with about 86% occurring only once. Worth noting for this clone: Its specificity is not known.

Material: peripheral blood, obtained on day 0 of AZD1222 vaccination. The receptor was isolated from an adult in good health.

The DNA for the CDR3 is TGTGCCAGCAGTGAACTAGGGGGGCCCATGAACACTGAAGCTTTCTTT. This codes for CASSELGGPMNTEAFF. V and J are TRBV6-1 and TRBJ1-1; D possibly corresponds to TRBD1 (6 bases). The CDR3 runs 16 residues. Germline CDR1 MNHNS, CDR2 SASEGT. With 2 bases removed from V and 0 bases from J, the gap between germline ends came to 13 bases.